This entry lists 21 T cell receptor beta chains sequenced from one sample in a study of shared clonotypes between healthy human individuals. Here immunoSEQ multiplex PCR was the method, and the copy in TCRdb shows in-frame clones only, minus some. The sample has about 690,000 clones, roughly 88% seen once. Specimen: memory CD8+ T cells from PBMCs. The subset is: CD45RO+ cells pooled with CCR7-negative TemRA cells. The origin of the receptors is a man between 18 and 35 years old in good health. Some clones in this sample may be carry-over from other donors' samples.

This clone came up a few times. With a much larger clone just one base away, this may be a read error. Other DNA sequences in the same sample also yield this CDR3. CDR3 protein: CASSYTDTQYF. DNA of the CDR3: TGTGCCAGCAGTTACACAGATACGCAGTATTTT. The chain combines TRBV28 with TRBJ2-3; D remains ambiguous. Trimming removed 4 bases from V and 2 bases from J, with 1 base in between. Germline CDR1 is MDHEN and CDR2 is SYDVKM. This CDR3 contains 11 residues.

This CDR3 reads CASSLGGNYGYTF. The CDR3 coding sequence is TGTGCCAGCAGCTTAGGGGGAAACTATGGCTACACCTTC. This chain joins TRBV7-5 and TRBJ1-2. TRBV7-5 corresponds to a pseudogene. The CDR3 is 13 amino acids.

J is TRBJ2-7 and V is TRBV9, with D uncertain. The length of the CDR3 is 13 residues. Trimming took off 4 bases at V and 8 bases at J, with 16 bases between the two ends. Germline CDR1 is SGDLS and CDR2 is YYNGEE. As DNA, the CDR3 is TGTGCCAGCAGCCCTCCCGGCTTAGGCAAGCAGTACTTC. Amino acid sequence: CASSPPGLGKQYF. Full variable domain (outside the CDR3, taken from reference TRBV9 and TRBJ2-7): DSGVTQTPKHLITATGQRVTLRCSPRSGDLSVYWYQQSLDQGLQFLIQYYNGEERAKGNILERFSAQQFPDLHSELNLSSLELGDSALYFCASSPPGLGKQYFGPGTRLTVT.

In regard to this clone: Other DNA sequences in this sample translate to the same CDR3. The chain carries TRBV7-9 and TRBJ2-1; D is undetermined. V lost 1 base and J lost 8, with 3 bases in between. The CDR3 runs to 11 residues. Germline V gene lookup returns CDR1 SEHNR and CDR2 FQNEAQ (reference sequence). The CDR3 region is CASSLEYEQFF. For the CDR3, the DNA is TGTGCCAGCAGCTTAGAATATGAGCAGTTCTTC.

V is TRBV27 and J is TRBJ2-1; tentative D call: TRBD2 (6 bases). Germline lookup yields CDR1 MNHEY and CDR2 SMNVEV (reference sequence). V lost 7 bases and J lost 3, with 19 bases in between. CDR3 length: 16 amino acids. The CDR3: CASTFSVGEDYNEQFF. The DNA of the CDR3 is TGTGCCAGCACCTTCTCAGTTGGGGAGGACTACAATGAGCAGTTCTTC.

This chain uses TRBV7-3 with TRBJ2-1; no clear D. The CDR3 is 17 amino acids. Germline V gene sequence: CDR1 SGHTA, CDR2 FQGTGA. Trimming took 2 bases from V and 0 from J, leaving 14 bases between them. CDR3 nucleotide sequence: TGTGCCAGCAGCTTATGGACGGCGACGAGCTCCTACAATGAGCAGTTCTTC. Its translation: CASSLWTATSSYNEQFF.

This clone was seen only once. This chain joins TRBV30 and TRBJ2-2; 7 bases line up with TRBD1. This CDR3 is 14 amino acids long. CDR1 and CDR2 (germline): GTSNPN, SVGIG (reference sequence). V lost 2 bases and J lost 6; bases outside the gene matches: 6. The CDR3 region is CAWSITTGPGELFF. Here the CDR3 DNA reads TGTGCCTGGAGTATAACGACAGGGCCCGGGGAGCTGTTTTTT.

The rearrangement joins TRBV29-1 to TRBJ1-2; possibly TRBD1 for D (6 bases). The CDR3 runs to 14 residues. The V end was cut by 7 bases, the J end by 5 bases, with 20 bases between. The germline gives CDR1 SQVTM, CDR2 ANQGSEA. CDR3 nucleotides: TGCAGCGGTTCTGCCGGAGAGGGGGAGTATGGCTACACCTTC. Its protein product is CSGSAGEGEYGYTF.

This clone is a singleton in its sample. The genes are TRBV4-1 and TRBJ2-3, with 8 bases lining up with TRBD1. Germline trimming cut 3 bases from V and 2 bases from J; bases unmatched to any gene: 10. The germline CDR1 and CDR2 sequences are MGHRA and YSYEKL. The CDR3 loop spans 17 amino acids. The CDR3 region has the DNA TGCGCCAGCAGCCAGTCTCTCCCGGGACAGGCCACAGATACGCAGTATTTT. The encoded protein is CASSQSLPGQATDTQYF.

This clone has more than one count but fewer than ten. The chain carries TRBV4-1 and TRBJ1-1, with a weak D call TRBD1 (5 bases). This CDR3 contains 13 residues. The V gene lost 10 bases and the J gene lost 5 bases, with 17 bases spanning the gap. Germline V gene sequence: CDR1 MGHRA, CDR2 YSYEKL. The CDR3: CATFDRVGTEAFF. The CDR3 bases are TGCGCCACCTTTGACAGAGTCGGGACTGAAGCTTTCTTT.

The V and J genes are TRBV28 and TRBJ2-7; perhaps D is TRBD1 or TRBD2 (5 bases each). This CDR3 region has 12 residues. Trimming removed 6 bases from V and 6 bases from J, with 12 bases in between. CDR1 is MDHEN and CDR2 is SYDVKM in the germline V gene. The CDR3 DNA reads TGTGCCAGCAGCAGGGACCCCCGCGAGCAGTACTTC. Translating gives CASSRDPREQYF.

The chain is built from TRBV11-1 and TRBJ2-5, with D maybe TRBD1 (8 bases). From germline, CDR1 is SGHAT and CDR2 FQDESV (reference sequence). This CDR3 region has 17 residues. The germline V and J ends were trimmed by 1 base and 0 bases, with 15 bases remaining between them. The CDR3 DNA follows: TGTGCCAGCAGCTTAGGGACAGGGAGGGAGTACCAAGAGACCCAGTACTTC. Translated, it gives CASSLGTGREYQETQYF. Full variable domain (rest looked up from reference TRBV11-1 and TRBJ2-5): EAEVAQSPRYKITEKSQAVAFWCDPISGHATLYWYRQILGQGPELLVQFQDESVVDDSQLPKDRFSAERLKGVDSTLKIQPAELGDSAMYLCASSLGTGREYQETQYFGPGTRLLVL.

This chain uses TRBV2 with TRBJ2-7; no clear D gene. The V gene's germline CDR1 is SNHLY and CDR2 FYNNEI. The CDR3 sequence is 16 residues long. Trimming stripped 4 bases from V and 2 bases from J, with 18 bases between. The CDR3 region is CASSGQWTDTPYEQYF. Written as DNA, the CDR3 is TGTGCCAGCAGTGGCCAATGGACGGATACGCCCTACGAGCAGTACTTC.

CDR3 nucleotides: TGCAGCGTGGTATGGGCTAGCGGGCGACCCCTTCCGATAATGGAGCAGTTCTTC. Translating gives CSVVWASGRPLPIMEQFF. V gene TRBV29-1 combines with J gene TRBJ2-1; TRBD2 matches at 8 bases. V shed 6 bases, J shed 10 bases, and the junction held 26 bases outside the gene matches. This CDR3 spans 18 amino acids. Germline lookup yields CDR1 SQVTM and CDR2 ANQGSEA.

Comments on this clone: The sample has other DNA sequences that encode this CDR3 too. This rearrangement joins TRBV11-2 to TRBJ2-7; tentative D call: TRBD2 (5 bases). Per the germline V gene, CDR1 is SGHAT and CDR2 is FQNNGV. The length of the CDR3 is 13 residues. V lost 2 bases and J lost 3, with 8 bases in between. CDR3 in DNA: TGTGCCAGCAGCTTATCTCGGGGCTACGAGCAGTACTTC. Its protein is CASSLSRGYEQYF.

The rearrangement links TRBV7-4 to TRBJ1-5; no clear D gene. Trimming stripped 5 bases from V and 5 bases from J, with 7 bases between. Per germline, CDR1 SGHVT and CDR2 SQSDAQ. The CDR3 is made up of 12 amino acids. The CDR3 loop reads CASSPVYQPQHF. As DNA, the CDR3 is TGTGCCAGCAGCCCCGTCTATCAGCCCCAGCATTTT.

This rearrangement joins TRBV28 to TRBJ1-5, with D maybe TRBD1 (5 bases). The CDR3 length is 14 residues. The V end lost 6 bases, the J end lost 3 bases, and 12 bases lay between the germline ends. Germline CDR1 MDHEN, CDR2 SYDVKM. DNA of the CDR3: TGTGCCAGCAGCTTAGGGGCCCCCAATCAGCCCCAGCATTTT. Protein product: CASSLGAPNQPQHF.

The chain employs TRBV27 and TRBJ2-3; tentatively, D is TRBD1 (5 bases). V lost 2 bases and J 2 bases, leaving 11 bases between the germline ends. The CDR3 length is 15 residues. Per the germline V gene, CDR1 is MNHEY and CDR2 is SMNVEV (reference sequence). The CDR3 nucleotides read TGTGCCAGCAGTTTAAAGGCAGGGAACACAGATACGCAGTATTTT. Amino acid sequence: CASSLKAGNTDTQYF.

V is TRBV5-1 and J is TRBJ2-6; D gene ambiguous. This CDR3 contains 15 residues. Germline CDR1 and CDR2: SGHRS and YFSETQ. The V and J ends lost 2 bases and 0 bases respectively, with 6 bases between them. The CDR3 sequence: CASSFSPSGANVLTF. The CDR3 bases are TGCGCCAGCAGCTTTAGTCCCTCTGGGGCCAACGTCCTGACTTTC.

This clone has a single count. V and J are TRBV7-9 and TRBJ2-1; tentatively, D is TRBD2 (5 bases). Between the trimmed V and J ends, which lost 5 bases and 8 bases, there was a span of 10 bases. Germline CDR1 reads SEHNR; CDR2 reads FQNEAQ (reference sequence). The CDR3 sequence is 12 residues long. The CDR3 sequence is CASSPWRDEQFF. The CDR3 coding sequence is TGTGCCAGCAGCCCTTGGCGGGATGAGCAGTTCTTC.

This sequence joins TRBV14 and TRBJ1-2; D remains ambiguous. With 0 bases removed from V and 8 bases from J, the gap between germline ends came to 10 bases. Germline loops: CDR1 SGHDN, CDR2 FVKESK. This CDR3 is 13 amino acids long. The CDR3 sequence: CASSQDIGWGYTF. CDR3 bases: TGTGCCAGCAGCCAAGATATAGGCTGGGGCTACACCTTC.